This T cell receptor (beta chain) was profiled in a study of cytomegalovirus exposure and HLA in healthy donors (dated by TCRdb to about 2017). In terms of the full investigation: An earlier analysis of fewer than 750 of the donors reported 276 Gb of sequence data and 95 million to 120 million unique TCR beta sequences obtained from about 180 million T cells. In a later analysis, previously published TCR beta repertoires from 550 to 750 donors were re-analyzed and high-resolution HLA genotyping was added so that TCR occurrence patterns could be studied. HLA typing included class I and class II loci at four-digit resolution. Rather than drawing on any new phenotypic data, the later analysis identified candidate immune exposures from TCR beta sequences and the way those sequences occurred across donors. A later genetic analysis took genome-wide SNP genotypes for about 55% of the 666 donors and used that subset as a discovery cohort. The T cell repertoires of around 730 subjects were profiled by immunosequencing and related to cytomegalovirus serostatus. An early release that covered 500 to 800 HLA-typed donors contained approximately 300 gigabases of sequencing data and about 93 million unique TCR sequences. Because of strong linkage in the cohort, 5 or 6 DR-DQ haplotypes were treated as single units for association and clustering. Donor age, sex, ethnicity and CMV serostatus were compiled together with the repertoire data. Among the roughly 390 genotyped donors, about 83% belonged to the genetic ancestry cluster associated with self-reported Caucasian donors. The study was designed to test whether signatures of past pathogen exposure could be identified by cataloging public T cell receptors. Every repertoire in the discovery cohort had been generated on one and the same sequencing platform. Across 300 to 400 genotyped donors of the cohort, an average of about 240,000 unique TCR beta nucleotide sequences per donor were sequenced, and approximately 19% of those sequences were non-productive. The study combined high-throughput TCR immunosequencing, statistical association of individual TCRs with disease status, and machine learning to predict cytomegalovirus infection status. Besides the first cohort of roughly 660 subjects, a separate validation cohort made up of roughly 130 different subjects was used. To decide whether each TCR beta V gene segment behaved as functional or pseudogenic, an earlier analysis of some 580 of the donors relied on high-throughput TCR beta sequencing. The number of typed donors differed by locus: about 620-640 for A, B, C, DRB1 and DQB1; some 500 for DQA1; around 580 for DPA1; and roughly 450 for DPB1.

What the work shows at the level of the full study, not this receptor alone: Linkage disequilibrium might explain the correlated functional status among segregating V segments, but an unknown experimental factor could not be excluded. The only immune exposure information available for the cohort was CMV serostatus. Some IMGT-functional V segments, including TRBV6-2 and TRBV6-3, could not be distinguished by the 87-base-pair reads and were therefore excluded. The earlier analysis of 587 of the donors excluded seventeen rarely observed V segments, including chromosome 9 orphons, because counts were too low. A later genetic analysis associated a missense DCLRE1C variant with V-gene and J-gene trimming of TCR beta chains, and an independent cohort replicated the association. An earlier analysis of some 590 of the donors showed that most TCR beta V segments appeared in productive rearrangements either about 87% or about 30% of the time, which broadly matched IMGT annotations. In a later analysis, several top co-occurrence clusters were reported to appear linked to parvovirus B19, influenza, CMV and Epstein-Barr virus. A later analysis found that TCR association rates varied across HLA loci, with DRB1 alleles showing the most associated TCRs and HLA-C alleles the fewest. This cohort had only TCR beta chains sequenced, and the lack of alpha or paired-chain data limited which features could be detected. Sequencing depth was assumed to be roughly uniform across donors in the presence/absence analyses, though that assumption may not hold. A further reported finding was that TCR beta sequences accurately predicted the HLA-A and HLA-B alleles for most subjects in the first cohort. When HLA alleles, especially DR and DQ, strongly co-occurred, attributing TCR associations to individual alleles was difficult. Across donors, most TCR sequences were observed very rarely, whereas some public TCRs were present in many individuals. A cluster of highly shared sequence variants was judged likely to be a technical artifact of the sequencing pipeline. In both the original and validation cohorts, the classifier was reported to diagnose cytomegalovirus status with high specificity and sensitivity. In a later genetic analysis, fewer N-insertions in productive TCRs were reported among donors in an Asian-associated ancestry cluster than the approximately 630-donor mean. Most CMV-associated TCR beta chains appeared to be HLA-restricted in a later analysis, and the HLA associations seemed to be driven largely by CMV exposure. At a false discovery rate of 0.05, a later analysis linked fewer than 20,000 TCR beta sequences to specific HLA alleles. A later analysis found that HLA-associated TCR beta chains were more clonally expanded and had lower generation probabilities than equally common non-associated chains. Because HLA typing was missing for some donors at each locus, association tests included only the typed subset. The authors suggested that the approach could potentially be generalized to other disease states and immunological phenotypes. The study gave a list of over 150 TCR beta chains associated with cytomegalovirus. In vitro tests confirmed that three of the cytomegalovirus-associated TCR beta chains recognize cytomegalovirus antigens.

In the case of this clone: Its cognate antigen has yet to be identified. Base qualities are not at hand, and no much larger clone is one base apart.

V has 7 bases trimmed and J has 9 bases trimmed; junction bases matching no gene number 4. From cysteine to phenylalanine, the CDR3 is 13 amino acids long. The entry retains the CDR3 DNA only, 39 bases that are in frame from base 1. The CDR1 and CDR2 encoded by the germline V gene are SNHLY and FYNNEI. In total, 600 or so healthy bone marrow donors made up the cohort. At the time of sampling, all cohort members were nominally healthy, though unrecorded immune exposures were likely present. The donor was CMV seronegative and was included in the group of several hundred seronegative cohort members. Every donor gave a peripheral blood sample, and the peripheral blood mononuclear cells from that sample were used for TCR beta sequencing. The Qiagen DNeasy Blood Extraction Kit was used to extract genomic DNA from the blood cell samples. The protocol used for the library was the immunoSEQ multiplex PCR assay. For the multiplex PCR, a mixture combining 60 forward primers for TCR Vbeta segments and 13 reverse primers for TCR Jbeta segments was used. The CDR3 region of rearranged TCR beta genes was amplified from genomic DNA with a multiplex PCR assay. The Illumina HiSeq System was used to sequence the amplified TCR beta libraries as 87-base-pair reads. The authors' pipeline ran thus. A later analysis tallied 75 million to 95 million unique TCR beta chains across the approximately 670 repertoires, and approximately 12 million of those chains were shared by two or more donors. To remove PCR and sequencing errors, raw reads were error-corrected and collapsed into unique sequences using a nearest-neighbor algorithm that merged closely related sequences. To assign V, D and J gene segments, CDR3 sequences were aligned to IMGT reference sequences. For a sequence to be retained, a match of at least six nucleotides to both a V gene segment and a J gene segment was required. Rearrangements were classified as productive when the CDR3 lacked stop codons and remained in frame with V and J, and all other rearrangements were classified as non-productive. Following IMGT convention, CDR3 was defined as the stretch from the second conserved V-encoded cysteine up to the conserved J-encoded phenylalanine. The earlier analysis of some 600 of the donors excluded sequences that lacked an unambiguous match to a single V gene segment. An earlier analysis of fewer than 650 of the donors classified V segments as functional when productive rearrangements were above 56.7% and as segregating when the standard deviation between donors was above 5%. A statistical classification framework was built for diagnosing cytomegalovirus status from the catalog of TCR beta chain sequences. In a later analysis, V and J genes were assigned by comparing TCR nucleotide sequences against IMGT/GENE-DB human TR gene sequences. The TCRdist pipeline was used in a later analysis to assign CDR3 sequences and most-parsimonious VDJ recombination scenarios. In a later analysis, each TCR beta chain was defined by its CDR3 amino acid sequence together with its V-gene family, and reads without a unique V-gene family were excluded. As a way to deal with suspected cross-contamination and a sequencing artifact, a later analysis dropped 450 to 700 nucleotide sequences that were highly shared and had low generation probability. In a later analysis, a clonal expansion index was calculated for each public chain from normalized within-repertoire ranks of inferred template counts. A later analysis computed generation probabilities with a VDJ recombination model fitted to out-of-frame rearrangements, and checked the results against IGoR. Hypergeometric tests were used in a later analysis to score TCR-TCR, TCR-HLA and TCR-CMV co-occurrence, with a repertoire-size bias correction applied to the TCR pairs. In a later analysis, false discovery rates were estimated by permuting HLA or CMV assignments 20 times. In a later analysis, co-occurring TCRs were grouped using DBSCAN, with TCRdist sequence similarity added in when clustering inside HLA-allele-positive subsets. Repertoires with fewer than 30,000 or more than 120,000 public chains, plus five repertoires with anomalous nucleotide sharing, were excluded from co-occurrence clustering. TCRdb re-hosts the immuneACCESS table, in-frame sequences only. Its copies lack some clones; in the studies checked, an unresolved V gene accounts for under half of them, and the cause for the rest is not known. Clone size and the V and J calls come from that table; the DNA yielded D and trimming. The sample table lists more than 90,000 clones, roughly 75% of them with a count of one. The ten largest make up more than 0.6% of the sample.

Specimen: PBMCs. This chain joins TRBV2 to TRBJ1-6, and 9 junctional nucleotides match TRBD1. This clonotype was obtained from a woman aged 60-75 years in good health and CMV-seronegative. The CDR3 sequence is CASKGQGGSPLHF. The DNA reads TGTGCCAGCAAGGGACAGGGAGGTTCACCCCTCCACTTT.